Listed below are T cell receptor beta chains from one sample, sequenced in a study of vaccination and CD4 T cells after COVID-19. TCRdb redid the calling of the PCR reads with MiXCR, one entry per CDR3 protein. Of about 16,000 distinct CDR3 sequences in the sample, about 45% were seen once. No antigen has been identified for these receptors. Sequences were derived from CD4+ T cells from blood, cultured in vitro, sampled after SARS-CoV-2 vaccination. These receptors originate from a human donor who had recovered from COVID-19. CDR3s include the opening cysteine and the closing phenylalanine or tryptophan. D genes are given only for firm matches. Clone size is not always given. Where it is, it says once, few, many or a class for expanded clones.

V: TRBV11-3; J: TRBJ2-3; D: NA; size: NA; DNA: TGTGCCAGCAGCTTCCGGACTGCCGTTGGGACAGATACGCAGTATTTT; CDR3: CASSFRTAVGTDTQYF
V: TRBV7-3; J: TRBJ2-7; D: TRBD2; size: few; DNA: TGTGCCAGCAGGCCAGCGGGAGGCTCCTACGAGCAGTACTTC; CDR3: CASRPAGGSYEQYF
V: TRBV6-1; J: TRBJ1-1; D: NA; size: NA; DNA: TGTGCCAGCAACAAAGAGGTTGTAAGCACTGAAGCTTTCTTT; CDR3: CASNKEVVSTEAFF
V: TRBV2; J: TRBJ2-3; D: NA; size: once; DNA: TGTGCCAGCAGGGCAGGGCAGGGCCGACACTCTAGCACAGATACGCAGTATTTT; CDR3: CASRAGQGRHSSTDTQYF
V: TRBV7-2; J: TRBJ1-1; D: NA; size: few; DNA: TGTGCCAGCAGCTCACGATCGGGGGCCTTTGAGGAAGCTTTCTTT; CDR3: CASSSRSGAFEEAFF
V: TRBV6-1; J: TRBJ2-1; D: TRBD1; size: NA; DNA: TGTGCCAGCAGGGTCCCGGGACAGCTCAATGAGCAGTTCTTC; CDR3: CASRVPGQLNEQFF
V: TRBV6-2/TRBV6-3; J: TRBJ2-3; D: NA; size: NA; DNA: TGTGCCAGCAGTTATCAGGGTCCAGATACGCAGTATTTT; CDR3: CASSYQGPDTQYF
V: TRBV3-1; J: TRBJ1-3; D: TRBD1; size: NA; DNA: TGTGCCAGCAGCCCCGACAGGGTCGGCTCTGGAAACACCATATATTTT; CDR3: CASSPDRVGSGNTIYF
V: TRBV20-1; J: TRBJ1-4; D: NA; size: few; DNA: TGCAGTGCTAGAGTGGCGCCCCGGGACCATAGGGATGAAAAACTGTTTTTT; CDR3: CSARVAPRDHRDEKLFF
V: TRBV7-3; J: TRBJ1-2; D: TRBD1; size: NA; DNA: TGTGCCAGCACCCTTTGGGGCCCCAGGGGGTCCTCCTTGACTTATGGCTACACCTTC; CDR3: CASTLWGPRGSSLTYGYTF